Presented here are 4 T cell receptor beta chains from one specimen sequenced in a study of blood T cells in healthy people across ages. Sample-barcoded 5' priming and a J-beta primer mix drove a second PCR of about 6 to 11 cycles. In TCRdb, the 5' RACE reads were re-called with MiXCR into one record per CDR3 protein. The sample has around 690,000 distinct CDR3 sequences, about 54% seen once; the top ten hold 35% to 40%. The sample taken for sequencing was blood. All receptors come from a man aged 60 to 75 in good health.

This clonotype was counted only a few times. The chain uses TRBV5-6 and TRBJ2-4; D not certain. The DNA matches TRBJ2-7 better at its end, which makes the J call doubtful. The CDR3 spans 13 residues. The V gene's germline CDR1 is SGHDT and CDR2 YYEEEE. The CDR3 nucleotides are TGTGCCAGCAGCGTGGGTGGCCACTACGAGCAGTACTTC. It translates to CASSVGGHYEQYF.

This chain connects TRBV20-1 to TRBJ2-7; the D gene could be TRBD1 or TRBD2 (6 bases each). Per germline, CDR1 DFQATT and CDR2 SNEGSKA (reference sequence). The CDR3 consists of 14 residues. Trimming left V 3 bases short and J 0 bases short, with 12 bases between. The CDR3 spells CSASGGRSSYEQYF. The CDR3 DNA sequence: TGCAGTGCTAGCGGGGGCCGAAGCTCCTACGAGCAGTACTTC.

V is TRBV13 and J is TRBJ2-3; TRBD1 matches at 7 bases. CDR3 length: 14 residues. J was trimmed by 4 bases and V by 3 bases; bases with no gene match: 4. CDR1 and CDR2 from the germline V gene are PRHDT and FYEKMQ (reference sequence). CDR3 residues: CASSFRDSSDTQYF. CDR3 coding DNA: TGTGCCAGCAGCTTCCGGGACAGCTCAGATACGCAGTATTTT.

The chain is built from TRBV7-9 and TRBJ1-4, with D tentatively TRBD1 (5 bases). Between the trimmed V and J ends, which lost 5 bases and 1 base, there was a span of 8 bases. The CDR3 runs to 14 residues. Germline CDR1 SEHNR, CDR2 FQNEAQ (reference sequence). CDR3 protein: CASSPGETNEKLFF. CDR3 nucleotides: TGTGCCAGCAGCCCGGGGGAAACTAATGAAAAACTGTTTTTT.